Reported below is one T cell receptor beta chain. Its cognate antigen is unknown. The data are from a study of T cell repertoires in cytomegalovirus infection. Background on the study: CMV epitopes that were recently identified and HLA-C-restricted were used alongside well-studied HLA-B-restricted ones. The study's findings and limits: Totalled public TCR beta family frequency picked out people who carried CMV plus the relevant HLA.

Trimming shortened V by 5 bases and J by 0 bases, and 11 bases separated the two germline ends. Germline V gene sequence: CDR1 SGHNT, CDR2 YENEEA. CDR3 length: 14 amino acids. MiXCR, applied by TCRdb to the reads, yields one record per CDR3 protein. This table holds roughly 180,000 distinct CDR3 sequences, roughly a fifth found once. This TCR was recovered from a human donor in good health (CMV status not recorded). Some clones in this sample may be carry-over from other donors' samples. The chain links TRBV11-3 to TRBJ2-7; weak D call: TRBD1 (5 bases). Sequenced here: CD8+ T cells from cultured PBMCs, sampled from culture after CMV antigen stimulation. The CDR3 is CASSHSQGSYEQYF. CDR3 coding DNA: TGTGCCAGCAGCCATAGTCAGGGCTCCTACGAGCAGTACTTC.